The rows below give T cell receptor beta chains drawn from one sample of a study of T cell repertoires in cytomegalovirus infection. TCRdb fed the reads into MiXCR, producing one record per CDR3 protein. Of just over 300,000 distinct CDR3 sequences listed, about a sixth are singletons. The sample taken for sequencing was PBMCs. All receptors come from a human donor in good health (CMV status not recorded). Some clones in this sample may be carry-over from other donors' samples. The CDR3 runs from the conserved cysteine through the conserved F or W. Size values are once, few and many counts, or a class for expanded clones, and some rows have none.

J gene: TRBJ1-1
clone size: .
V gene: TRBV20-1
CDR3 protein: CSARVQDGNTEAFF

J gene: TRBJ1-3
clone size: .
V gene: TRBV5-5
CDR3 protein: CASSLLGEAGNTIYF

J gene: TRBJ1-1
clone size: few
V gene: TRBV6-2/TRBV6-3
CDR3 protein: CASRDTEAFF

J gene: TRBJ1-3
clone size: .
V gene: TRBV7-9
CDR3 protein: CASSLMTGSGNTIYF

J gene: TRBJ2-4
clone size: many
V gene: TRBV7-2
CDR3 protein: CASSLGGGPAKNIQYF

J gene: TRBJ2-1
clone size: few
V gene: TRBV24-1
CDR3 protein: CATSGGAQDEQFF

J gene: TRBJ2-3
clone size: .
V gene: TRBV3-1
CDR3 protein: CASSQEIPTSTDTQYF

J gene: TRBJ2-5
clone size: few
V gene: TRBV28
CDR3 protein: CASTPEGLQETQYF

J gene: TRBJ2-7
clone size: .
V gene: TRBV28
CDR3 protein: CASSPPSGTGGYEQYF

J gene: TRBJ1-4
clone size: .
V gene: TRBV7-9
CDR3 protein: CASSAGNSPWNEKLFF

J gene: TRBJ2-1
clone size: .
V gene: TRBV9
CDR3 protein: CASSVGSWDSYNEQFF

J gene: TRBJ2-3
clone size: .
V gene: TRBV27
CDR3 protein: CASTDTQYF

J gene: TRBJ1-1
clone size: .
V gene: TRBV2
CDR3 protein: CASRAAGQGVFTEAFF

J gene: TRBJ2-1
clone size: .
V gene: TRBV25-1
CDR3 protein: CASNRQGFNNEQFF

J gene: TRBJ1-6
clone size: .
V gene: TRBV3-1
CDR3 protein: CASSPAEQGSPLHF

J gene: TRBJ2-7
clone size: .
V gene: TRBV5-1
CDR3 protein: CASSLEAGTGPYEQYF

J gene: TRBJ1-6
clone size: few
V gene: TRBV28
CDR3 protein: CASSSGVSSPLHF

J gene: TRBJ2-3
clone size: .
V gene: TRBV10-3
CDR3 protein: CAIMSETSTDTQYF

J gene: TRBJ2-3
clone size: many
V gene: TRBV7-2
CDR3 protein: CASSHTFGGRADTQYF

J gene: TRBJ2-7
clone size: few
V gene: TRBV20-1
CDR3 protein: CSARDTLTGGPAAGEQYF

J gene: TRBJ2-7
clone size: many
V gene: TRBV12-3/TRBV12-4
CDR3 protein: CASANEEGVHEQYF

J gene: TRBJ2-6
clone size: many
V gene: TRBV7-2
CDR3 protein: CASTEWTGFISGANVLTF